The rows below give T cell receptor beta chains drawn from one sample of a study of T cell responses to AZD1222 COVID-19 vaccine. Using immunoSEQ multiplex PCR, the repertoire was profiled, and TCRdb retains in-frame clones only, with some absent. In the table there are 90,000 to 150,000 clones, 70% to 90% of which are singletons. Material: peripheral blood, obtained on day 0 of AZD1222 vaccination. These receptors were taken from an adult in good health. Each CDR3 is given with its conserved first and last residue. A D gene is named only where the DNA matches it firmly. Clone size appears in some rows only: once, few, many, or a class for an expanded clone.

d_gene,j_gene,abundance,v_gene,CDR3aa,CDR3nt
-,TRBJ1-1,-,TRBV28,CASSFRQREAFF,TGTGCCAGCAGTTTCCGGCAGAGGGAAGCTTTCTTT
-,TRBJ1-1,-,TRBV13,CASSFGANTEAFF,TGTGCCAGCAGCTTCGGTGCGAACACTGAAGCTTTCTTT
-,TRBJ2-3,-,TRBV7-8,CASSLGGPDTQYF,TGTGCCAGCAGCTTAGGGGGACCAGATACGCAGTATTTT
TRBD2,TRBJ2-7,-,TRBV28,CASRLAGGPLGEQYF,TGTGCCAGCAGACTAGCGGGAGGGCCGTTGGGCGAGCAGTACTTC
TRBD1,TRBJ1-2,-,TRBV2,CASDPGTGKFGYTF,TGTGCCAGCGATCCCGGGACAGGGAAGTTTGGCTACACCTTC
-,TRBJ1-1,-,TRBV10-3,CAITDSSTEAFF,TGTGCCATCACGGACAGTTCCACTGAAGCTTTCTTT
-,TRBJ2-2,-,TRBV3-1/TRBV3-2,CASSRATGELFF,TGTGCCAGCAGCCGCGCTACCGGGGAGCTGTTTTTT
-,TRBJ1-5,-,TRBV19,CASSIADSNQPQHF,TGTGCCAGTAGTATTGCGGATAGCAATCAGCCCCAGCATTTT
-,TRBJ1-2,few,TRBV21-1,CASSKATRWVRGYTF,TGTGCCAGCAGCAAAGCAACCCGATGGGTTCGTGGCTACACCTTC
-,TRBJ2-1,-,TRBV9,CASSSLGSYNEQFF,TGTGCCAGCAGCTCACTCGGCTCCTACAATGAGCAGTTCTTC
TRBD2,TRBJ2-1,-,TRBV18,CASSILAGTDEQFF,TGTGCCAGCTCAATTCTAGCGGGGACCGATGAGCAGTTCTTC
-,TRBJ2-7,-,TRBV7-3,CASSREVSYEQYF,TGTGCCAGCAGCCGCGAGGTCTCCTACGAGCAGTACTTC
-,TRBJ1-3,-,TRBV5-6,CASSLGVGVSGNTIYF,TGTGCCAGCAGCTTAGGAGTGGGCGTTTCTGGAAACACCATATATTTT